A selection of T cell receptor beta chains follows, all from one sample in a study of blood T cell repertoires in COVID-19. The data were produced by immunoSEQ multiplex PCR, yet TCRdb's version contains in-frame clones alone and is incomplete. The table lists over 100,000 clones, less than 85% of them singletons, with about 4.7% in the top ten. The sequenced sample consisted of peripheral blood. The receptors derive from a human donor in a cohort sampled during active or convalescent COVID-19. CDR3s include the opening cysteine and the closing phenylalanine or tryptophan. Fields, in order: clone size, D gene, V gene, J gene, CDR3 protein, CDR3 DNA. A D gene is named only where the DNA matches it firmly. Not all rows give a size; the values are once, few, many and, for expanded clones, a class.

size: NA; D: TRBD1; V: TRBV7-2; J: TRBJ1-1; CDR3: CASSRGQGNTEAFF; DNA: TGTGCCAGCAGCCGGGGACAGGGGAACACTGAAGCTTTCTTT
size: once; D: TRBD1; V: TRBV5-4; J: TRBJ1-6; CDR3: CATTRGSNNSPLHF; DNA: TGTGCCACCACCAGGGGGTCGAATAATTCACCCCTCCACTTT
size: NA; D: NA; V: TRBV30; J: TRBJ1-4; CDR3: CAWSWGGREKLFF; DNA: TGTGCCTGGAGCTGGGGAGGTCGCGAAAAACTGTTTTTT
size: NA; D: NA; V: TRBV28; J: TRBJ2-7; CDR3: CASEEATPSYEQYF; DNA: TGTGCCTCCGAGGAGGCTACTCCTTCCTACGAGCAGTACTTC
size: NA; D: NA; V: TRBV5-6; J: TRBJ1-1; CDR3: CASSFSVGEAFF; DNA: TGTGCCAGCAGCTTTTCGGTCGGTGAAGCTTTCTTT
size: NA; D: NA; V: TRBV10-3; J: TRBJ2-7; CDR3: CAISLVSSYEQYF; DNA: TGTGCCATCAGTTTAGTGAGCTCCTACGAGCAGTACTTC
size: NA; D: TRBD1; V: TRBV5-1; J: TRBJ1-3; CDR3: CASSLSQGAGRNTIYF; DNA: TGCGCCAGCAGCTTGTCCCAGGGGGCAGGTAGAAACACCATATATTTT
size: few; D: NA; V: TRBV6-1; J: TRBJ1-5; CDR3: CASSEPGISNQPQHF; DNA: TGTGCCAGCAGTGAGCCGGGGATAAGCAATCAGCCCCAGCATTTT
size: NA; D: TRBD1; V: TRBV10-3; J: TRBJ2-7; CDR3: CAIRDRASYEQYF; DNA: TGTGCCATCAGGGACAGGGCCAGTTACGAGCAGTACTTC
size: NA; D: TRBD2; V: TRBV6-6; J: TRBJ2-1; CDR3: CASSPWTSSRYNEQFF; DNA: TGTGCCAGCAGCCCCTGGACTAGCTCCCGTTACAATGAGCAGTTCTTC
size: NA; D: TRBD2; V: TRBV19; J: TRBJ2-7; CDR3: CASRTRGGFIYEQYF; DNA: TGTGCCAGTAGGACTCGCGGGGGTTTCATCTACGAGCAGTACTTC
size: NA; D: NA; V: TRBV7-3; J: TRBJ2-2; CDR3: CANSFLPGGTGELFF; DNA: TGTGCCAACAGCTTCCTGCCAGGGGGGACCGGGGAGCTGTTTTTT
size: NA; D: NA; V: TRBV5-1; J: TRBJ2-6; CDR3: CASSTGKTGSGANVLTF; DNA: TGCGCCAGCAGCACGGGAAAGACAGGTTCTGGGGCCAACGTCCTGACTTTC
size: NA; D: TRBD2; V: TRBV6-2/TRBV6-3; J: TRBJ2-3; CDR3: CASSLAKGAGVVTDTQYF; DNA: TGTGCCAGCAGTTTAGCGAAGGGAGCGGGAGTGGTTACAGATACGCAGTATTTT
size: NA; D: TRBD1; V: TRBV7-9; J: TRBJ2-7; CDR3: CASSQTQGALFYEQYF; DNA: TGTGCCAGCAGCCAAACACAGGGGGCGCTTTTCTACGAGCAGTACTTC
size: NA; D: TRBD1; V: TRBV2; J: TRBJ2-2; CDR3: CASSRRQGNTGELFF; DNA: TGTGCCAGCAGCCGAAGACAGGGGAACACCGGGGAGCTGTTTTTT
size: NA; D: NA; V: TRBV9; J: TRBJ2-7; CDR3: CASSVSGTPRHEQYF; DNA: TGTGCCAGCAGCGTATCAGGCACACCGCGCCACGAGCAGTACTTC
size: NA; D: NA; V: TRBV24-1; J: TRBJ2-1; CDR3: CATSDSIARSYNEQFF; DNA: TGTGCCACCAGTGATTCTATAGCTAGAAGCTACAATGAGCAGTTCTTC
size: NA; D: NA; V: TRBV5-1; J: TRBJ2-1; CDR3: CASSLGGNGNEQFF; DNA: TGCGCCAGCAGCTTGGGCGGGAATGGCAATGAGCAGTTCTTC
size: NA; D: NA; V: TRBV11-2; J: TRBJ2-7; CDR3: CASSLDLGQDGYEQYF; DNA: TGTGCCAGCAGCTTAGATCTCGGCCAGGATGGCTACGAGCAGTACTTC
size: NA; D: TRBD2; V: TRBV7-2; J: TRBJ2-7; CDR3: CASSLGPPTSGSYEQYF; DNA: TGTGCCAGCAGCTTAGGTCCGCCGACTAGCGGCTCCTACGAGCAGTACTTC
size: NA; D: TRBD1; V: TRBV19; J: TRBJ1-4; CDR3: CASSTYGTAYNEKLFF; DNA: TGTGCCAGTAGTACCTACGGGACAGCCTATAATGAAAAACTGTTTTTT
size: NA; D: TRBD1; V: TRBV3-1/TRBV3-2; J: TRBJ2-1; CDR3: CASSQDYRGGDEQFF; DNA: TGTGCCAGCAGCCAAGATTACAGGGGTGGCGATGAGCAGTTCTTC
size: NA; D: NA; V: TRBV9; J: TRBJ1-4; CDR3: CASSVGSGGAANEKLFF; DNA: TGTGCCAGCAGCGTAGGTTCAGGAGGGGCCGCAAATGAAAAACTGTTTTTT
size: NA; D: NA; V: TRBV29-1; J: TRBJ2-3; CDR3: CSVKLVDTQYF; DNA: TGCAGCGTCAAACTAGTAGATACGCAGTATTTT
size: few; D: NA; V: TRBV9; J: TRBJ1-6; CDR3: CASSVLTHNSPLHF; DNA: TGTGCCAGCAGCGTACTAACCCATAATTCACCCCTCCACTTT
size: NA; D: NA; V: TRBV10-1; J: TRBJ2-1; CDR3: CATQGGALNEQFF; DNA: TGCGCCACCCAAGGGGGGGCATTAAATGAGCAGTTCTTC
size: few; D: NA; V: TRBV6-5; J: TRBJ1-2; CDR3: CASSTGSSRGYTF; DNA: TGTGCCAGCAGTACAGGGTCCTCGAGGGGCTACACCTTC
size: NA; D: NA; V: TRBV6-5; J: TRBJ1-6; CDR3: CASRHDSRNSPLHF; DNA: TGTGCCAGCAGACACGACAGTAGAAATTCACCCCTCCACTTT
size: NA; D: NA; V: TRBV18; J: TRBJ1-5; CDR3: CASSPTAREPQHF; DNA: TGTGCCAGCTCACCGACAGCCCGGGAGCCCCAGCATTTT
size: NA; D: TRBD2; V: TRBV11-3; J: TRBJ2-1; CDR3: CASSLLAGDSNEQFF; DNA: TGTGCCAGCAGCTTACTAGCGGGAGATTCCAATGAGCAGTTCTTC
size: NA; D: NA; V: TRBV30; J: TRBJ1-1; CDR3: CAWSERDTEAFF; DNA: TGTGCCTGGAGTGAGAGGGACACTGAAGCTTTCTTT
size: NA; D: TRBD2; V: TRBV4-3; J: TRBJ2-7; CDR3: CASSQGRGGRVGQYF; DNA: TGCGCCAGCAGCCAAGGGCGGGGGGGTCGGGTGGGGCAGTACTTC
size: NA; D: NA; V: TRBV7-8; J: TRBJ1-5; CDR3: CASSYYAGNQPQHF; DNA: TGTGCCAGCAGCTACTATGCTGGGAATCAGCCCCAGCATTTT
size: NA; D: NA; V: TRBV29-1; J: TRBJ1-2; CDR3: CSAILNYGYTF; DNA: TGCAGCGCGATTCTTAACTATGGCTACACCTTC
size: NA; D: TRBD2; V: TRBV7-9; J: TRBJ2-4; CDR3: CASSLAGGIAKNIQYF; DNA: TGTGCCAGCAGCTTAGCGGGAGGGATAGCCAAAAACATTCAGTACTTC
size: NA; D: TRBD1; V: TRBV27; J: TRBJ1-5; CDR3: CASKQGDQPQHF; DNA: TGTGCCAGCAAGCAGGGGGATCAGCCCCAGCATTTT
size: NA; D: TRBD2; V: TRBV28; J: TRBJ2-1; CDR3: CASLRTSGSGEQFF; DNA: TGTGCCAGCCTAAGGACTAGCGGGAGTGGTGAGCAGTTCTTC
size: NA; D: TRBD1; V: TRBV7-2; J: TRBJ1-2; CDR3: CASGQAYGYTF; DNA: TGTGCCAGTGGACAGGCGTATGGCTACACCTTC
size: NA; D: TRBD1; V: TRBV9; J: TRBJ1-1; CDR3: CASRLQGYDTEAFF; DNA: TGTGCCAGCAGACTACAGGGGTACGACACTGAAGCTTTCTTT
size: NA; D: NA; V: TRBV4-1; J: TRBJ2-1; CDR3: CASSQASRFMYEQFF; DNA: TGCGCCAGCAGCCAAGCTAGTCGGTTTATGTATGAGCAGTTCTTC
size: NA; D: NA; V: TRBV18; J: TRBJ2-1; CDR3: CASSHGRVASYNEQFF; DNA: TGTGCCAGCTCACACGGGCGGGTAGCGTCCTACAATGAGCAGTTCTTC
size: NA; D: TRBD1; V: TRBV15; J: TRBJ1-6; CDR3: CATSRARQGVNSPLHF; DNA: TGTGCCACCAGCAGGGCTCGACAGGGGGTTAATTCACCCCTCCACTTT
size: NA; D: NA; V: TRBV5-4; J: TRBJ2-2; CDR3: CASSTFREAGELFF; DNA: TGTGCCAGCAGCACGTTCAGGGAGGCCGGGGAGCTGTTTTTT
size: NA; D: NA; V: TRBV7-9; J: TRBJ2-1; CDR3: CASSFRQSYNEQFF; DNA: TGTGCCAGCAGCTTCAGACAGTCCTACAATGAGCAGTTCTTC
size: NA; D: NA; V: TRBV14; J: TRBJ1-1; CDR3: CASSPGWGDTEAFF; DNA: TGTGCCAGCAGCCCGGGGTGGGGTGACACTGAAGCTTTCTTT